The 8 T cell receptor beta chains below were found in one sample sequenced in a study of graft-versus-host responses after intestinal transplantation. For these TCRs, the target antigens are not known. The assay was immunoSEQ multiplex PCR, and TCRdb's table has in-frame clones only and misses some. The sample shows 55,000 to 65,000 clones, around 93% of them seen only once. Material: unstimulated CD4+ T cells sorted from spleen or lymph node cells, obtained before transplant. These receptors were taken from a human donor who was the organ donor for an intestinal transplant.

The rearrangement uses TRBV20-1 and TRBJ2-7; D uncertain. This CDR3 is 11 amino acids long. Trimming cost V 5 bases and J 8 bases, with 13 bases left between them. Germline CDR1 is DFQATT and CDR2 is SNEGSKA (reference sequence). For the CDR3, the DNA is TGCAGTGCTCCTCTTGATACTCAGCAGTACTTC. This translates into CSAPLDTQQYF.

This clone was seen a single time. For the CDR3, the DNA is TGTGCCAGCAGCCAAGTAGGGGGGGAAGAGACCCAGTACTTC. This codes for CASSQVGGEETQYF. V gene TRBV4-2 combines with J gene TRBJ2-5; tentative D call: TRBD2 (7 bases). This CDR3 comprises 14 residues. Trimming took 1 base from V and 3 from J, leaving 9 bases between them. The germline V gene has CDR1 LGHNA and CDR2 YNFKEQ.

This sequence joins TRBV19 and TRBJ1-6; D gene uncertain. The V end lost 4 bases, the J end lost 8 bases, and 9 bases lay between the germline ends. CDR3 length: 13 residues. From germline, CDR1 is LNHDA and CDR2 SQIVND (reference sequence). The CDR3 DNA reads as TGTGCCAGTAGTACCCGGAACTATTCACCCCTCCACTTT. Its translation: CASSTRNYSPLHF.

In DNA, the CDR3 is TGTGCCAGCAGCTTAAGGATCAATCAGCCCCAGCATTTT. It yields the protein CASSLRINQPQHF. The V gene is TRBV7-2, the J gene TRBJ1-5; D unclear. CDR1 SGHTA and CDR2 FQGNSA come from the germline V gene. This CDR3 is built from 13 residues. The germline V and J ends were trimmed by 2 bases and 3 bases, with 5 bases remaining between them. Together with reference TRBV7-2 and TRBJ1-5, the CDR3 gives the full variable domain: GAGVSQSPSNKVTEKGKDVELRCDPISGHTALYWYRQSLGQGLEFLIYFQGNSAPDKSGLPSDRFSAERTGGSVSTLTIQRTQQEDSAVYLCASSLRINQPQHFGDGTRLSIL.

V gene TRBV6-5 combines with J gene TRBJ1-5; D ambiguous. CDR1 MNHEY and CDR2 SVGAGI come from the germline V gene. The ends were cut back, 6 bases at V and 3 bases at J, with 12 bases in the middle. The CDR3 is 14 residues long. The CDR3 loop reads CASRLGPSNQPQHF. The DNA for the CDR3 is TGTGCCAGCAGATTGGGCCCTTCCAATCAGCCCCAGCATTTT.

J is TRBJ1-1 and V is TRBV18, with D tentatively TRBD1 (5 bases). CDR3 length: 15 amino acids. Germline loops: CDR1 KGHSH, CDR2 LQKENI. V lost 3 bases and J 0 bases, leaving 11 bases between the germline ends. In nucleotides, the CDR3 is TGTGCCAGCTCACCGATAGGGGCCGTGAACACTGAAGCTTTCTTT. Translation gives CASSPIGAVNTEAFF.

This clone was picked up one time. The V and J genes are TRBV18 and TRBJ1-1; TRBD1 matches at 9 bases. After removal of 3 bases from V and 0 bases from J, the junction contained 5 bases not matched to a gene. Germline V gene sequence: CDR1 KGHSH, CDR2 LQKENI. The CDR3 spans 16 residues. For the CDR3, the DNA is TGTGCCAGCTCACCCCCGACAGGGGGGATGAACACTGAAGCTTTCTTT. It yields the protein CASSPPTGGMNTEAFF.

In regard to this clone: This same CDR3 is encoded by further DNA sequences in the sample. The chain joins TRBV29-1 to TRBJ2-5; 9 bases align to TRBD2. The CDR3 has 14 residues. Germline assignment: CDR1 SQVTM and CDR2 ANQGSEA. Losses at the gene ends were 3 bases for V and 5 bases for J; bases not matched to a gene: 7. The CDR3 DNA is TGCAGCGTTGAGGTAGCGGGGGCGGGGGAGACCCAGTACTTC. Translation: CSVEVAGAGETQYF.